This record concerns one T cell receptor beta chain sequence. Method: immunoSEQ multiplex PCR; TCRdb's copy keeps in-frame clones and lacks some. The table has about 320,000 clones, around nine tenths seen once. The record originates from a study of blood T cell repertoires in COVID-19. Study summary: T cells, B-cell-depleted T cells, or PBMCs provided the cDNA or gDNA that served as material.

Sample: PBMCs or T cells enriched from blood (not recorded which). The TCR was taken from a man aged 55 to 70 who had recovered from COVID-19.

The CDR3 reads CASSLGPGVPTKNIQYF. The CDR3 DNA reads as TGTGCCAGCAGCTTAGGGCCGGGGGTCCCCACCAAAAACATTCAGTACTTC. This sequence joins TRBV7-2 and TRBJ2-4, with D possibly matching TRBD2 (6 bases). The CDR3 length is 17 residues. Trimming took off 1 base at V and 2 bases at J, with 15 bases between the two ends. Germline V gene sequence: CDR1 SGHTA, CDR2 FQGNSA.